The clone carrying this TCR beta chain occurred many times. MiXCR, applied by TCRdb to the 5' RACE reads, yields one record per CDR3 protein. The table includes about 690,000 distinct CDR3 sequences, roughly 6.2% detected once. The data originate from a study of identical twins. Germline CDR1 reads SGDLS; CDR2 reads YYNGEE. Trimming took 0 bases from V and 7 from J; bases not matched to a gene: 8. The CDR3 contains 15 residues. Every donor was a healthy Caucasian. The chain recombines TRBV9 with TRBJ2-7, with 9 nucleotides matching TRBD2. Sequenced sample: naive T cells sorted from blood. This receptor was identified in a man younger than 35 in good health. CDR3 region: CASSVGGSGSWEQYF. CDR3 in DNA: TGTGCCAGCAGCGTAGGTGGTAGCGGGAGCTGGGAGCAGTACTTC.